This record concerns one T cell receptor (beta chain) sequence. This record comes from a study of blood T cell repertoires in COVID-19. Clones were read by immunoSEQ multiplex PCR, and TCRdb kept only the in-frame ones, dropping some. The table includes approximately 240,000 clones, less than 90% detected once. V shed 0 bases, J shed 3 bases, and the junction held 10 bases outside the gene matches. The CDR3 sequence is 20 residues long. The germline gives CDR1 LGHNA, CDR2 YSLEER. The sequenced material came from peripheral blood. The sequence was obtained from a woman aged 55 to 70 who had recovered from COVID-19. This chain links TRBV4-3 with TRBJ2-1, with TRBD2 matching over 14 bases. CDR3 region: CASSQDDPGLAGESYNEQFF. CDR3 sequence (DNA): TGCGCCAGCAGCCAAGATGACCCGGGACTAGCGGGGGAAAGCTACAATGAGCAGTTCTTC.